This TCR beta chain was recorded in a study of T cells expressing NK-cell markers. For each CDR3 protein, TCRdb gives one entry from its re-call of the 5' RACE reads, without DNA. Its table lists 450,000 to 600,000 distinct CDR3 sequences. Germline V lookup: CDR1 ENHRY, CDR2 SYGVKD. The CDR3 covers 15 residues. The chain uses TRBV10-3 and TRBJ2-1; TCRdb indicates TRBD1, and absent DNA this call remains unverified. The source of this sequence is a man aged 18 to 29 in good health. The sequenced sample was blood T cells: a sorted CD56 or NKG2C T cell subset, CD4+ or CD8+ T cells, or bulk PBMC T cells (not recorded which). The CDR3 sequence: CAIRTDTIPYNEQFF.